A selection of T cell receptor beta chains follows, all from one sample in a study of post-analysis software for immune sequencing data. TCRdb reprocessed the PCR reads via MiXCR and lists one record per CDR3 protein. The table records fewer than 900,000 distinct CDR3 sequences, around 42% of them present only once. Material: blood. The source of these receptors is a girl aged 10 to 17 with multiple sclerosis. Each CDR3 is given with its conserved first and last residue. Fields, in order: J gene, D gene, clone size, V gene, CDR3 protein, CDR3 DNA. The D gene is left open where the match is weak. Clone size is stated in some rows and not others, as once, few, many or a class when expanded.

TRBJ1-2 TRBD1 - TRBV7-9 CASSFPGGGYTF TGTGCCAGCAGCTTTCCAGGGGGTGGCTACACCTTC
TRBJ2-5 - few TRBV11-1 CASSRGPAETQYF TGTGCCAGCAGCCGAGGTCCAGCGGAGACCCAGTACTTC
TRBJ2-7 TRBD1 - TRBV5-6 CASSRRDRSPPKYF TGTGCCAGCAGCCGCCGGGACAGGAGCCCCCCGAAGTACTTC
TRBJ2-1 TRBD2 few TRBV10-3 CAIGRGLAGGSGANEQFF TGTGCCATCGGCCGAGGACTAGCGGGAGGGAGTGGTGCGAATGAGCAGTTCTTC
TRBJ1-1 - - TRBV7-9 CASSPLAGVRANTEAFF TGTGCCAGCAGCCCCCTGGCGGGAGTTCGCGCTAACACTGAAGCTTTCTTT
TRBJ2-5 TRBD2 few TRBV12-3/TRBV12-4 CASSFQLAGVPETQYF TGTGCCAGCAGTTTCCAACTAGCGGGAGTTCCAGAGACCCAGTACTTC
TRBJ2-7 TRBD1 few TRBV29-1 CSVRNGGQGPYEQYF TGCAGCGTGCGCAACGGGGGACAGGGGCCGTACGAGCAGTACTTC
TRBJ1-6 - few TRBV20-1 CSAKDGFNSPLHF TGCAGTGCTAAAGACGGATTCAATTCACCCCTCCACTTT
TRBJ1-5 - - TRBV20-1 CSARDSSGNSNQPQHF TGCAGTGCTAGAGATTCGTCGGGCAATAGCAATCAGCCCCAGCATTTT
TRBJ2-7 TRBD1 - TRBV7-9 CASDRWDRGYEQYF TGTGCCAGCGACCGCTGGGACAGGGGTTACGAGCAGTACTTC
TRBJ2-7 TRBD1 - TRBV7-3 CASSSRGLMDEQYF TGTGCCAGCAGCTCCAGGGGGCTTATGGACGAGCAGTACTTC
TRBJ2-7 - - TRBV29-1 CSVEGGPSYEQYF TGCAGCGTTGAAGGGGGTCCTTCCTACGAGCAGTACTTC
TRBJ1-5 TRBD1 few TRBV12-3/TRBV12-4 CASRVEGQGSNQPQHF TGTGCCAGCAGGGTCGAGGGACAGGGCTCTAATCAGCCCCAGCATTTT
TRBJ2-7 - - TRBV27 CASSWRALDEQYF TGTGCCAGCAGTTGGAGGGCTCTGGACGAGCAGTACTTC
TRBJ2-7 - few TRBV28 CASSLYTGATYEQYF TGTGCCAGCAGTTTATATACCGGAGCAACCTACGAGCAGTACTTC
TRBJ1-1 TRBD1 - TRBV7-3 CASSLLAGQGANTEAFF TGTGCCAGCAGCTTACTGGCCGGACAGGGGGCGAACACTGAAGCTTTCTTT
TRBJ2-3 TRBD2 once TRBV20-1 CSAVGLLAGLGDTQYF TGCAGTGCTGTCGGCCTACTAGCGGGGCTAGGAGATACGCAGTATTTT
TRBJ2-5 TRBD2 - TRBV5-1 CASSSTRLAGVPETQYF TGCGCCAGCAGCTCCACCCGACTAGCGGGAGTCCCAGAGACCCAGTACTTC
TRBJ2-7 - few TRBV5-6 CASSRYSRYEQYF TGTGCCAGCAGCAGATACAGTCGCTACGAGCAGTACTTC
TRBJ2-5 - once TRBV20-1 CSARAAQRETQYF TGCAGTGCTAGAGCAGCCCAGAGGGAGACCCAGTACTTC
TRBJ2-1 - few TRBV27 CASLPGAWPYSLYNEQFF TGTGCCAGTCTCCCAGGGGCTTGGCCATACAGTCTCTACAATGAGCAGTTCTTC
TRBJ2-3 - - TRBV7-3 CASSFGRPTDTQYF TGTGCCAGCAGCTTCGGACGGCCCACAGATACGCAGTATTTT
TRBJ2-1 TRBD1 - TRBV12-5 CASGLPGTGYNEQFF TGTGCTAGTGGTTTGCCCGGGACAGGATACAATGAGCAGTTCTTC
TRBJ1-2 - few TRBV5-1 CASSPISLYGYTF TGCGCCAGCAGCCCTATCTCCCTCTATGGCTACACCTTC
TRBJ2-3 - - TRBV6-5 CASRPTGFRTDTQYF TGTGCCAGCAGACCCACAGGGTTTCGCACAGATACGCAGTATTTT
TRBJ1-1 TRBD1 - TRBV3-1 CASSRGTGGARGTEAFF TGTGCCAGCAGCCGCGGGACAGGGGGCGCCAGAGGAACTGAAGCTTTCTTT
TRBJ2-1 TRBD1 - TRBV20-1 CSARSRDRVDEQFF TGCAGTGCTAGAAGCCGGGACAGGGTGGATGAGCAGTTCTTC
TRBJ1-5 TRBD1 - TRBV28 CASSLQGDYSNQPQHF TGTGCCAGCAGTCTACAGGGGGATTATAGCAATCAGCCCCAGCATTTT